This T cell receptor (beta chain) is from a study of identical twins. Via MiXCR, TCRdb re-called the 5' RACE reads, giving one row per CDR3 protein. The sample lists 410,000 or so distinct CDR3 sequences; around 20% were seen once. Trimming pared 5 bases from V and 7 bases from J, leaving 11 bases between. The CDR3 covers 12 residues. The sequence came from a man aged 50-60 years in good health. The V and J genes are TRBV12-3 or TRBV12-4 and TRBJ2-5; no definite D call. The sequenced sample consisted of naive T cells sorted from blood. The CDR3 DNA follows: TGTGCCAGCAGTACCGTCCCTCGGACCCAGTACTTC. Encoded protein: CASSTVPRTQYF.